Listed below are T cell receptor beta chains from one sample, sequenced in a study of blood T cells in healthy people across ages. TCRdb reprocessed the 5' RACE reads with MiXCR, giving one entry per CDR3 protein. The sample has around 1,000,000 distinct CDR3 sequences; 35% to 40% are singletons. The source material was blood. These receptors were obtained from a young man in good health. Both conserved end residues are part of each CDR3. The order of the fields is J gene, D gene, V gene, clone size, CDR3 protein, CDR3 DNA. A D gene is named only where the DNA matches it firmly. Clone size, where shown, is once, few, many, or a class for clones that have expanded.

TRBJ1-2 - TRBV27 - CASSLSVSGGPYGYTF TGTGCCAGCAGTTTAAGCGTCTCAGGTGGTCCATATGGCTACACCTTC
TRBJ2-6 - TRBV7-9 - CASSPQRFGANVLTF TGTGCCAGCAGCCCACAGAGATTTGGGGCCAACGTCCTGACTTTC
TRBJ1-2 - TRBV12-3/TRBV12-4 few CASSFLGGSLLGYTF TGTGCCAGCAGTTTTTTGGGGGGGAGTCTTCTTGGCTACACCTTC
TRBJ2-4 - TRBV6-2/TRBV6-3 - CASSSNFRTRGIQYF TGTGCCAGCAGTTCAAACTTCCGGACAAGGGGCATTCAGTACTTC
TRBJ1-2 - TRBV2 - CASSTDSPYGYTF TGTGCCAGCAGTACCGACAGCCCATATGGCTACACCTTC
TRBJ2-1 - TRBV20-1 - CSARVGNEQFF TGCAGTGCTAGGGTGGGGAATGAGCAGTTCTTC
TRBJ2-1 TRBD1 TRBV6-2/TRBV6-3 few CASSYLGTGRLHNEQFF TGTGCCAGCAGTTACCTGGGGACAGGGAGGCTCCACAATGAGCAGTTCTTC
TRBJ1-3 - TRBV9 - CASSPRGIGAGNTIYF TGTGCCAGCAGCCCCCGAGGCATCGGAGCTGGAAACACCATATATTTT
TRBJ1-1 - TRBV29-1 - CSVIPENTEAFF TGCAGCGTCATCCCCGAAAACACTGAAGCTTTCTTT
TRBJ2-2 - TRBV20-1 - CSAQSPGELFF TGCAGTGCCCAATCGCCCGGGGAGCTGTTTTTT
TRBJ2-7 - TRBV29-1 - CSVRRGTYNEQYF TGCAGCGTTAGGCGGGGTACATACAATGAGCAGTACTTC
TRBJ2-7 - TRBV29-1 - CSVVRDEQYF TGCAGCGTTGTCAGGGACGAGCAGTACTTC
TRBJ2-3 - TRBV6-6 few CASSYSQGRGSADTQYF TGTGCCAGCAGTTACTCCCAGGGCAGGGGAAGTGCAGATACGCAGTATTTT
TRBJ1-6 - TRBV5-1 - CASRKEGNSPLHF TGCGCCAGCCGAAAGGAGGGTAATTCACCCCTCCACTTT
TRBJ2-3 TRBD2 TRBV10-3 many CASGRGLTDTQYF TGTGCCAGCGGGAGGGGATTAACAGATACGCAGTATTTT
TRBJ1-6 - TRBV20-1 few CSASGRHNSPLHF TGCAGTGCAAGCGGACGCCATAATTCACCCCTCCACTTT
TRBJ1-2 - TRBV3-1 few CASSQGPQSGSRYTF TGTGCCAGCAGCCAAGGCCCACAGAGCGGGTCTCGCTACACCTTC
TRBJ1-1 - TRBV2 - CASSVGNRAENTEAFF TGTGCCAGCAGTGTCGGGAACAGGGCTGAGAACACTGAAGCTTTCTTT
TRBJ2-7 - TRBV7-6 - CASSLSIGVDNEQYF TGTGCCAGCAGCTTATCTATTGGGGTCGACAACGAGCAGTACTTC
TRBJ1-2 - TRBV4-2 - CASSQDLQANYGYTF TGTGCCAGCAGCCAAGATCTCCAGGCTAACTATGGCTACACCTTC
TRBJ1-1 - TRBV12-3/TRBV12-4 - CASGRTSNTEAFF TGTGCCAGCGGAAGGACATCGAACACTGAAGCTTTCTTT
TRBJ1-6 TRBD1 TRBV9 - CASSVGDSGSSPLHF TGTGCCAGCAGCGTTGGGGACAGCGGCAGTTCACCCCTCCACTTT
TRBJ1-5 - TRBV15 - CATSRSMGSPQPQHF TGTGCCACCAGCAGGTCGATGGGTAGCCCTCAGCCCCAGCATTTT
TRBJ2-5 TRBD1 TRBV29-1 - CSVRTGGVEETQYF TGCAGCGTCCGAACAGGGGGCGTAGAGGAGACCCAGTACTTC
TRBJ2-3 TRBD2 TRBV12-3/TRBV12-4 - CAITAHKDSAGGLSTDTQYF TGTGCCATCACCGCACATAAAGATTCAGCGGGGGGCCTGAGCACAGATACGCAGTATTTC
TRBJ2-5 - TRBV7-2 - CASSIPSETQYF TGTGCCAGCAGCATCCCCTCCGAGACCCAGTACTTC
TRBJ2-7 - TRBV6-5 - CASRTGTYEQYF TGTGCCAGCAGGACGGGTACCTACGAGCAGTACTTC
TRBJ2-7 TRBD2 TRBV28 once CASRTSGGKYEQYF TGTGCCAGCAGAACTAGCGGGGGGAAGTACGAGCAGTACTTC
TRBJ2-3 - TRBV12-3/TRBV12-4 - CASGFSSVGSTQYF TGTGCCAGCGGTTTTAGTTCCGTAGGGAGTACGCAGTATTTT
TRBJ2-1 - TRBV5-1 few CASSLEAGYNEQFF TGCGCCAGCAGCTTGGAGGCAGGATACAATGAGCAGTTCTTC
TRBJ2-1 TRBD2 TRBV2 few CASSALAGAEQFF TGTGCCAGCAGTGCACTAGCGGGGGCTGAGCAGTTCTTC
TRBJ1-6 - TRBV7-3 - CASSLGPGKNSPLHF TGTGCCAGCAGCTTAGGGCCAGGAAAAAATTCACCCCTCCACTTT
TRBJ1-6 TRBD1 TRBV27 few CASSPDRAYNSPLHF TGTGCCAGCAGTCCGGACAGGGCCTATAATTCACCCCTCCACTTT
TRBJ1-2 TRBD1 TRBV2 - CARGQGLYGYTF TGTGCCAGGGGACAGGGTCTCTATGGCTACACCTTC
TRBJ2-7 TRBD1 TRBV29-1 once CSVEDGTGGAYEQYF TGCAGCGTTGAAGACGGGACAGGGGGCGCCTACGAGCAGTACTTC
TRBJ2-7 - TRBV12-3/TRBV12-4 - CASSLRRLSSYEQYF TGTGCCAGCAGTTTACGGCGCCTAAGCTCCTACGAGCAGTACTTC
TRBJ1-1 - TRBV20-1 once CSARDLGSEAFF TGCAGTGCTAGAGATCTCGGAAGTGAAGCTTTCTTT
TRBJ2-5 TRBD2 TRBV20-1 - CSARAPQRGEQETQYF TGCAGTGCTCGTGCCCCCCAGCGGGGGGAACAAGAGACCCAGTACTTC
TRBJ1-1 - TRBV20-1 - CSALDGPTEAFF TGCAGTGCTTTGGACGGACCTACTGAAGCTTTCTTT
TRBJ2-1 TRBD1 TRBV19 - CASSIGLGQVGDEQFF TGTGCCAGTAGTATCGGATTGGGACAGGTCGGCGATGAGCAGTTCTTC
TRBJ1-4 - TRBV5-1 - CASSFTAGGDEKLFF TGCGCCAGCAGCTTCACGGCAGGTGGGGATGAAAAACTGTTTTTT
TRBJ2-5 TRBD2 TRBV29-1 - CSVGAAGVIETQYF TGCAGCGTTGGGGCAGCGGGAGTGATAGAGACCCAGTACTTC
TRBJ1-1 - TRBV28 - CATRTSTGLTEAFF TGTGCCACCCGGACGTCCACAGGGCTCACTGAAGCTTTCTTT
TRBJ2-4 - TRBV18 - CASSPRGEGIQYF TGTGCCAGCTCACCTAGGGGAGAGGGCATTCAGTACTTC
TRBJ1-1 - TRBV18 few CASSPGSREDTEAFF TGTGCCAGCTCACCGGGGAGCAGGGAGGACACTGAAGCTTTCTTT
TRBJ2-3 TRBD2 TRBV5-1 many CASSTGTSNTDTQYF TGCGCCAGCAGTACCGGGACTAGCAACACAGATACGCAGTATTTT
TRBJ2-5 TRBD2 TRBV5-1 many CASSSGLAEETQYF TGCGCCAGCAGCTCGGGACTAGCCGAAGAGACCCAGTACTTC
TRBJ2-3 - TRBV7-2 once CARTGVPDTQYF TGTGCCAGGACGGGGGTCCCAGATACGCAGTATTTT